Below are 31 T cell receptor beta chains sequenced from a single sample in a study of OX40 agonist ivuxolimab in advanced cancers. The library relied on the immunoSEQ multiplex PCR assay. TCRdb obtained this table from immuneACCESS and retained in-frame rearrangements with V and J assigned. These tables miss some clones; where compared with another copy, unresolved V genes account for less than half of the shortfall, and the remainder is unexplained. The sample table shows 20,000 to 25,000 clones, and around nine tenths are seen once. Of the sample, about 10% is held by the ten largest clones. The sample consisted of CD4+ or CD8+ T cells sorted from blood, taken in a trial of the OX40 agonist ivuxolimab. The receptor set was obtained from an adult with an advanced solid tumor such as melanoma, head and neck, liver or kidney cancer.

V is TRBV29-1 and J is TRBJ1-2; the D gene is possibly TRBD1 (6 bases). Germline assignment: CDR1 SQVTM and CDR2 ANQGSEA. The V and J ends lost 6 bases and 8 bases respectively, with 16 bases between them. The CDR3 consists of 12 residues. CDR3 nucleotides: TGCAGCGTCCCCTCCCACAGGGTCGGCTACACCTTC. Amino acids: CSVPSHRVGYTF.

In nucleotides, the CDR3 is TGTGCCAGCAGTCCTAGATCCCCCGTCTTTCAATTCTCTGGAAACACCATATATTTT. Translating it yields CASSPRSPVFQFSGNTIYF. The V call is TRBV27, the J call TRBJ1-3, with D uncertain. V was cut by 5 bases and J by 0 bases, with 23 bases left in between. The CDR3 contains 19 residues. CDR1 is MNHEY, CDR2 SMNVEV, per germline (reference sequence).

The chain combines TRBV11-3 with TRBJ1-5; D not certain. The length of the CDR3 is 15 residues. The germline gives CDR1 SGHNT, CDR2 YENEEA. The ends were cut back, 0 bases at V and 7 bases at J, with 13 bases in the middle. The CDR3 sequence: CASSLEALKGQPQHF. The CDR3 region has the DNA TGTGCCAGCAGCTTAGAGGCCCTCAAGGGCCAGCCCCAGCATTTT.

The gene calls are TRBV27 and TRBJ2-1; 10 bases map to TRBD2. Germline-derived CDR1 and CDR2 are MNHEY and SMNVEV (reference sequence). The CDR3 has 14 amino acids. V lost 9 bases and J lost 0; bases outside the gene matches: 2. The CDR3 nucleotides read TGTGCCAGTCAGCGGGGGGGCTCCTACAATGAGCAGTTCTTC. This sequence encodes CASQRGGSYNEQFF.

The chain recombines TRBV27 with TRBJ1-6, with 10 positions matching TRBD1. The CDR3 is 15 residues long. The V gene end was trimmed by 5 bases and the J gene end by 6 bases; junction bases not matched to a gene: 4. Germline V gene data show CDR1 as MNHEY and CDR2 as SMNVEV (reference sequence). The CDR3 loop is CASSGGQGTNSPLHF. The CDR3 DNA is TGTGCCAGCAGTGGGGGACAGGGGACTAATTCACCCCTCCACTTT.

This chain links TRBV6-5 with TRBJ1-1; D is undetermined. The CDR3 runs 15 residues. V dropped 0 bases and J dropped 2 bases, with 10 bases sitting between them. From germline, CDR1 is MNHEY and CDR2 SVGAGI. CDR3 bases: TGTGCCAGCAGTTACTCGGCTTACTCCAACACTGAAGCTTTCTTT. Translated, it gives CASSYSAYSNTEAFF.

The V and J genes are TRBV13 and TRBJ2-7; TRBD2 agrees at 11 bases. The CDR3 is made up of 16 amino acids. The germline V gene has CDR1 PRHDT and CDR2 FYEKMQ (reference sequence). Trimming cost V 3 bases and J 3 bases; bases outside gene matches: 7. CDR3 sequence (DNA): TGTGCCAGCAGCTTCCTAGCGGGGGGACACTTCTACGAGCAGTACTTC. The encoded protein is CASSFLAGGHFYEQYF. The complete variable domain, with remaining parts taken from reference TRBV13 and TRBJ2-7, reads AAGVIQSPRHLIKEKRETATLKCYPIPRHDTVYWYQQGPGQDPQFLISFYEKMQSDKGSIPDRFSAQQFSDYHSELNMSSLELGDSALYFCASSFLAGGHFYEQYFGPGTRLTVT.

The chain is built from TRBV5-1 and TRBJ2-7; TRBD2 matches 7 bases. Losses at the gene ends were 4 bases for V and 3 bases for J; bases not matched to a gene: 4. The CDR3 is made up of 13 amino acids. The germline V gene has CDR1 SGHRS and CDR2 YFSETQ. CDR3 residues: CASSQGLFYEQYF. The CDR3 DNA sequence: TGCGCCAGCAGCCAGGGACTATTCTACGAGCAGTACTTC.

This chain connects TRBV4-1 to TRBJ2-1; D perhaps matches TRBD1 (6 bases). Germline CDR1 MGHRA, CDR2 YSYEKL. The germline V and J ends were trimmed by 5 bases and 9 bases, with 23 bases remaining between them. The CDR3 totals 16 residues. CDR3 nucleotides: TGCGCCAGCAGCTACCGGGACATCACTAGGTGGAGTGAGCAGTTCTTC. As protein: CASSYRDITRWSEQFF.

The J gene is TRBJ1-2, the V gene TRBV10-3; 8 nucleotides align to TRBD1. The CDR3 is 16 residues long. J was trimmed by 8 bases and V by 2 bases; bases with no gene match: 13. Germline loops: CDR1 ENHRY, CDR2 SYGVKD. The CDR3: CAISEVGTGRYEGYTF. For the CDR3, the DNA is TGTGCCATCAGTGAGGTCGGGACAGGCAGATATGAGGGCTACACCTTC.

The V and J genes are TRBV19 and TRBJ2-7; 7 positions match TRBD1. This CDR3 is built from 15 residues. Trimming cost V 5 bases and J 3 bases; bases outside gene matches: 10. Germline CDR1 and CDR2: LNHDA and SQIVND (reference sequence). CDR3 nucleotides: TGTGCCAGTAGTCCAGGGGCAGGGGGTTTCTACGAGCAGTACTTC. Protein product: CASSPGAGGFYEQYF. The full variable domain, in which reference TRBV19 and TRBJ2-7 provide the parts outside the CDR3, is DGGITQSPKYLFRKEGQNVTLSCEQNLNHDAMYWYRQDPGQGLRLIYYSQIVNDFQKGDIAEGYSVSREKKESFPLTVTSAQKNPTAFYLCASSPGAGGFYEQYFGPGTRLTVT.

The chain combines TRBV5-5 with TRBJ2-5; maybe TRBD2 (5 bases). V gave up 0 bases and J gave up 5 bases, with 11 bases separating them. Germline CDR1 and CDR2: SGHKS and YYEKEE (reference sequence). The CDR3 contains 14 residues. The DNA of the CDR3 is TGTGCCAGCAGCTTGGGCATGGGAGCGGAGACCCAGTACTTC. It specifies CASSLGMGAETQYF.

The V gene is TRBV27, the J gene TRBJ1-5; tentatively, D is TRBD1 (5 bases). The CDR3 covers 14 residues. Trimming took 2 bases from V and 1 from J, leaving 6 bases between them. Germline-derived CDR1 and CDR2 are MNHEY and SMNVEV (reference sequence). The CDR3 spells CASSLRDSNQPQHF. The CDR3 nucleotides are TGTGCCAGCAGTTTAAGGGACAGCAATCAGCCCCAGCATTTT.

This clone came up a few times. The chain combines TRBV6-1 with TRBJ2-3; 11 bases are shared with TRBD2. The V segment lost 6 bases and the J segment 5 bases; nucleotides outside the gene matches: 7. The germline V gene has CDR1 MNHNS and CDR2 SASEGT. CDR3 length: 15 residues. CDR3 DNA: TGTGCCAGCAGCTTACTAGCGGGGGATAAAGATACGCAGTATTTT. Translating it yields CASSLLAGDKDTQYF.

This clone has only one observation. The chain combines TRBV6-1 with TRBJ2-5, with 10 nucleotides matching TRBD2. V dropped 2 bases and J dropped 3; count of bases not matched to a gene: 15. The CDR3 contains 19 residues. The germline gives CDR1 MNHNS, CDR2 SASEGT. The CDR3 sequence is CASSERSSGRSGPKETQYF. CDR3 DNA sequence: TGTGCCAGCAGTGAAAGGTCTAGCGGGAGAAGTGGGCCGAAAGAGACCCAGTACTTC.

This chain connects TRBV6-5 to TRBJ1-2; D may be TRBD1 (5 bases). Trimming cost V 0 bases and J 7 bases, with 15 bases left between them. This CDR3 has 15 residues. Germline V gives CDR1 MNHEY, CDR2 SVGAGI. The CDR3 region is CASSYSVGFGGGYTF. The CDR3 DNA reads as TGTGCCAGCAGTTACTCTGTGGGGTTCGGGGGTGGCTACACCTTC.

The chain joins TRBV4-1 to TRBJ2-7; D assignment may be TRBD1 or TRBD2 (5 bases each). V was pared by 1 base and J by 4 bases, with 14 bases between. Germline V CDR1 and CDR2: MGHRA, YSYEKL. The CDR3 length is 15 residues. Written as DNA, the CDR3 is TGCGCCAGCAGCCAAGGTGGGGCTAGCCCATACGAGCAGTACTTC. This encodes CASSQGGASPYEQYF.

CDR3 residues: CASSLPRTGSRDNEQFF. CDR3 bases: TGTGCCAGCAGCTTACCCCGGACAGGGAGCCGCGACAATGAGCAGTTCTTC. The V call is TRBV11-1, the J call TRBJ2-1, with 8 bases lining up with TRBD1. The CDR3 spans 17 residues. The J segment lost 5 bases and the V segment lost 2 bases, leaving 11 bases of the junction unmatched. Germline values: CDR1 SGHAT, CDR2 FQDESV (reference sequence). Variable domain in full (rest from reference TRBV11-1 and TRBJ2-1): EAEVAQSPRYKITEKSQAVAFWCDPISGHATLYWYRQILGQGPELLVQFQDESVVDDSQLPKDRFSAERLKGVDSTLKIQPAELGDSAMYLCASSLPRTGSRDNEQFFGPGTRLTVL.

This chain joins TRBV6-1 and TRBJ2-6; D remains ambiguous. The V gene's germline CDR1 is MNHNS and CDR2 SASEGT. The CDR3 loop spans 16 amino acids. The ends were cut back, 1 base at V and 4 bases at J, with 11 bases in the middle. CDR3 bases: TGTGCCAGCAGTGAAGGTGCCCTACCAGGGGCCAACGTCCTGACTTTC. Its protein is CASSEGALPGANVLTF.

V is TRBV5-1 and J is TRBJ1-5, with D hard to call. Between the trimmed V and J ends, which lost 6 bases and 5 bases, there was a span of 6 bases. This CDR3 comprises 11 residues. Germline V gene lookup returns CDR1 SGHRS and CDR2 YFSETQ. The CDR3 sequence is CASTVDQPQHF. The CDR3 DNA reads TGCGCCAGCACGGTGGATCAGCCCCAGCATTTT.

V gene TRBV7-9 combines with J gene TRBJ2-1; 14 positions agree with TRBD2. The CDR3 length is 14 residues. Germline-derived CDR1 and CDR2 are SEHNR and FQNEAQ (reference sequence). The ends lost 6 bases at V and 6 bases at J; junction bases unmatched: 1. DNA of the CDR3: TGTGCCAGCAGGACTAGCGGGGGGGCCAATGAGCAGTTCTTC. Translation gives CASRTSGGANEQFF. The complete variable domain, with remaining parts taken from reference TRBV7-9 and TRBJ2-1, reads DTGVSQNPRHKITKRGQNVTFRCDPISEHNRLYWYRQTLGQGPEFLTYFQNEAQLEKSRLLSDRFSAERPKGSFSTLEIQRTEQGDSAMYLCASRTSGGANEQFFGPGTRLTVL.

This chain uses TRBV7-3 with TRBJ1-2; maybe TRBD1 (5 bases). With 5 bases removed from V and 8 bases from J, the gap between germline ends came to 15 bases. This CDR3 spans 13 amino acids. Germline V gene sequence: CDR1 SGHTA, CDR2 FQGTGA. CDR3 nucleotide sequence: TGTGCCAGCAGCCCGGGGCTCGAGGGAGGCTACACCTTC. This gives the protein CASSPGLEGGYTF. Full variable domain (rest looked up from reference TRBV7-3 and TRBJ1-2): GAGVSQTPSNKVTEKGKYVELRCDPISGHTALYWYRQSLGQGPEFLIYFQGTGAADDSGLPNDRFFAVRPEGSVSTLKIQRTERGDSAVYLCASSPGLEGGYTFGSGTRLTVV.

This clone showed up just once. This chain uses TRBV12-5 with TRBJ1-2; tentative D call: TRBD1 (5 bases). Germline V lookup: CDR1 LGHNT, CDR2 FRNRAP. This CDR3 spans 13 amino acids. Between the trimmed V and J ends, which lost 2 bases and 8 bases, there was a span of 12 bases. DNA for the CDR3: TGTGCTAGTGGTTTGAGTACAGGCTGGGGCTACACCTTC. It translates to CASGLSTGWGYTF.

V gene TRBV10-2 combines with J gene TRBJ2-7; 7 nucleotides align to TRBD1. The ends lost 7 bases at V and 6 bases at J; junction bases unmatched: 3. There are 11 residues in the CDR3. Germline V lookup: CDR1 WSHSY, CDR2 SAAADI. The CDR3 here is CASTGGREQYF. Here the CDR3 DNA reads TGCGCCAGCACAGGGGGACGCGAGCAGTACTTC.

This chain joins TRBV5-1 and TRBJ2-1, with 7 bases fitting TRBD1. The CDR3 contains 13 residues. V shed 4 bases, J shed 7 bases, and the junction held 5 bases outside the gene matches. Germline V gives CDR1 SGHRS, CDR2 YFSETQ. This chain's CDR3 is CASSANRGNEQFF. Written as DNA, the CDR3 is TGCGCCAGCAGCGCGAACAGGGGTAATGAGCAGTTCTTC.

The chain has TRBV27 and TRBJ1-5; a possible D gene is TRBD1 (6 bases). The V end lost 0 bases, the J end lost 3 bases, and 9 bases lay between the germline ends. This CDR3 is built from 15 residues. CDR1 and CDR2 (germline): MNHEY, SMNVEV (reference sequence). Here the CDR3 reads CASSLSGHPNQPQHF. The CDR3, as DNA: TGTGCCAGCAGTTTATCGGGACACCCCAATCAGCCCCAGCATTTT.

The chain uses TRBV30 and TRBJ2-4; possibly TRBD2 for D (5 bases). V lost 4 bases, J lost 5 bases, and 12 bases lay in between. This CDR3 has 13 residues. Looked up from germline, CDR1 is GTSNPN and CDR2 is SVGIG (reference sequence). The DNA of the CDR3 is TGTGCCTGGAATGAGGGAGTCGAAAACATTCAGTACTTC. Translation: CAWNEGVENIQYF.

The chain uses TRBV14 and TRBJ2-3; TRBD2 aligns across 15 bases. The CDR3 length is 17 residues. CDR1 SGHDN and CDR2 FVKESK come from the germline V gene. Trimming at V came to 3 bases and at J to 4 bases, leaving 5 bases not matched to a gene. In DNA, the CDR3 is TGTGCCAGCAGCCACCGGACTAGCGGGAGGGCCGCAGATACGCAGTATTTT. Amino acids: CASSHRTSGRAADTQYF.

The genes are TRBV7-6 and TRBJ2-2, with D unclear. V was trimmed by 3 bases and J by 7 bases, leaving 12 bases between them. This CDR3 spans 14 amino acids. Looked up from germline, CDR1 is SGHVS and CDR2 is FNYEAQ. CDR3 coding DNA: TGTGCCAGCAGCTTTAAGGGTTTGGGCGGGGAGCTGTTTTTT. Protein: CASSFKGLGGELFF.

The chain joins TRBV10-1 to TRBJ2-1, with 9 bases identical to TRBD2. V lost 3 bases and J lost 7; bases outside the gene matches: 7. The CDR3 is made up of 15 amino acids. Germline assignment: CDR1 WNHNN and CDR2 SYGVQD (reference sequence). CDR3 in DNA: TGCGCCAGCAGTGAACTCGGGACTAGCAGGAATGAGCAGTTCTTC. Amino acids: CASSELGTSRNEQFF.

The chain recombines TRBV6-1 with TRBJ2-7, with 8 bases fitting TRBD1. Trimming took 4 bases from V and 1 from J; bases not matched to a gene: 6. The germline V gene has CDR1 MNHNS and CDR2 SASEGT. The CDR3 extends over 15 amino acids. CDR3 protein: CASSGGGTGSYEQYF. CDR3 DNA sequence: TGTGCCAGCAGTGGCGGAGGGACAGGTTCCTACGAGCAGTACTTC.